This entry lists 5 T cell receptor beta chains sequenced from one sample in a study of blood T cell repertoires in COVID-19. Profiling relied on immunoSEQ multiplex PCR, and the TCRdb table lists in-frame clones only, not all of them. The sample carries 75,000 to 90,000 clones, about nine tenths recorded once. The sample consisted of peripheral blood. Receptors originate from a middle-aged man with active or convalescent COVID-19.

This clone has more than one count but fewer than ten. CDR3 amino acids: CASSQGAGGVETQYF. CDR3 bases: TGCGCCAGCTCTCAGGGAGCGGGGGGAGTGGAGACCCAGTACTTC. The rearrangement joins TRBV5-1 to TRBJ2-5; 9 bases fit TRBD2. V was pared by 7 bases and J by 5 bases, with 12 bases of the junction left unmatched. This CDR3 comprises 15 residues. CDR1 is SGHRS, CDR2 YFSETQ, per germline.

CDR3 nucleotides: TGTGCCAGCAGCGACAGGTCGGATACGCAGTATTTT. Translation gives CASSDRSDTQYF. The rearrangement uses TRBV7-8 and TRBJ2-3; D is possibly TRBD1 (6 bases). Germline CDR1 reads SGHVS; CDR2 reads FQNEAQ. Trimming pared 5 bases from V and 6 bases from J, leaving 9 bases between. The CDR3 extends over 12 amino acids.

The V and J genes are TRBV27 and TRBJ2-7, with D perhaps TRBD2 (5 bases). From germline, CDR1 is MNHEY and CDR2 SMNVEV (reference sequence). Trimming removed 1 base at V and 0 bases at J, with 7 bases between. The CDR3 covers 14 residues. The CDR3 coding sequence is TGTGCCAGCAGTTTATACCGGGACTCCTACGAGCAGTACTTC. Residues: CASSLYRDSYEQYF.

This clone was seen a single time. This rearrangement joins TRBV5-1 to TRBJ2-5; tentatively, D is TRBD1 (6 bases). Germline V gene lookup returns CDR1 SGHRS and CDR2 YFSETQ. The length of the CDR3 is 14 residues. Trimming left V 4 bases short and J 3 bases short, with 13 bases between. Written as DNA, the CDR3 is TGCGCCAGCAGCAGTGACAGGTCCAAAGAGACCCAGTACTTC. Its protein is CASSSDRSKETQYF.

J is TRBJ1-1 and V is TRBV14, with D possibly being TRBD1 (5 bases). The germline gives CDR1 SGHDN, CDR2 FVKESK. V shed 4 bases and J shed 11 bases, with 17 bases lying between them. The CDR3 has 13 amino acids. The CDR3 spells CASSPLTGVVAFF. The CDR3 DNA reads TGTGCCAGCAGCCCTCTAACGGGGGTTGTTGCTTTCTTT.